This T cell receptor (beta chain) came from a study of control samples from healthy donors and cancer patients. Profiled with immunoSEQ multiplex PCR; TCRdb holds only in-frame clones, not every one. The sample lists 120,000 or so clones, around 92% occurring once. Input material: PBMCs. The sequence came from a man aged 80 or over with head and neck cancer.

The CDR3 is CASTPGQGGEQFF. The CDR3 DNA reads as TGTGCCAGCACCCCCGGACAGGGCGGCGAGCAGTTCTTC. This chain links TRBV6-5 with TRBJ2-1; 8 bases are shared with TRBD1. With V trimmed by 7 bases and J by 10 bases, 9 bases remained unmatched. The CDR3 is 13 amino acids. Germline CDR1 MNHEY, CDR2 SVGAGI.